One sample yielded the 11 T cell receptor beta chains listed below, sequenced in a study of CD8+ T cells in alopecia areata. Isolated RNA was reverse transcribed into cDNA used as the sequencing template. Here immunoSEQ multiplex PCR was the method, and the copy in TCRdb shows in-frame clones only, minus some. Seen here are over 150,000 clones, about 53% observed once, and the top ten hold roughly 10%. Treatment meaning: oral pan-JAK inhibitor, 5-10 mg twice daily. Sequenced here: CD8+ T cells sorted from blood, sampled at week 24, from a patient treated with tofacitinib. Receptors originate from a human donor with alopecia areata.

J is TRBJ1-1 and V is TRBV13; possible D gene TRBD1, 5 bases. The V and J ends lost 2 bases and 3 bases respectively, with 7 bases between them. The length of the CDR3 is 13 residues. The germline V gene encodes CDR1 PRHDT and CDR2 FYEKMQ (reference sequence). The CDR3 region is CASSLFRDTEAFF. The CDR3, as DNA: TGTGCCAGCAGCTTATTCAGGGACACTGAAGCTTTCTTT.

This rearrangement joins TRBV14 to TRBJ2-1; D gene ambiguous. The CDR3 totals 14 residues. V lost 0 bases to trimming and J lost 9 bases, with 12 bases between them. The germline V gene has CDR1 SGHDN and CDR2 FVKESK. CDR3 sequence reads: CASSQENGWAEQFF. CDR3 bases: TGTGCCAGCAGCCAAGAGAACGGGTGGGCTGAGCAGTTCTTC.

This chain connects TRBV25-1 to TRBJ1-1, with D tentatively TRBD1 (6 bases). Germline CDR1 MGHDK, CDR2 SYGVNS. The ends were cut back, 7 bases at V and 2 bases at J, with 8 bases in the middle. The CDR3 contains 12 residues. CDR3 residues: CASTRGNTEAFF. The CDR3 coding sequence is TGTGCCAGCACCAGGGGCAACACTGAAGCTTTCTTT.

The J gene is TRBJ2-7, the V gene TRBV29-1, with TRBD1 identical over 7 bases. Germline V gene data show CDR1 as SQVTM and CDR2 as ANQGSEA. The V segment lost 6 bases and the J segment 3 bases; nucleotides outside the gene matches: 8. This CDR3 spans 13 amino acids. The CDR3 DNA follows: TGCAGCGTCCAAGGGGGACAGTACTACGAGCAGTACTTC. Encoded protein: CSVQGGQYYEQYF.

The V call is TRBV11-2, the J call TRBJ2-7, with 7 bases identical to TRBD1. Germline V gene sequence: CDR1 SGHAT, CDR2 FQNNGV. The CDR3 runs 14 residues. The J segment lost 1 base and the V segment lost 1 base, leaving 1 base of the junction unmatched. The DNA of the CDR3 is TGTGCCAGCAGCTTAGGGGACAGTTCCTACGAGCAGTACTTC. It is translated as CASSLGDSSYEQYF.

The V gene is TRBV9, the J gene TRBJ2-1; no clear D gene. The CDR3 contains 17 residues. The germline V gene encodes CDR1 SGDLS and CDR2 YYNGEE. V dropped 0 bases and J dropped 0 bases, with 13 bases sitting between them. CDR3 DNA sequence: TGTGCCAGCAGCGTAGGGAGCCAGGCGAGCTCCTACAATGAGCAGTTCTTC. The encoded protein is CASSVGSQASSYNEQFF.

The genes are TRBV30 and TRBJ2-1; no clear D. Germline V gene sequence: CDR1 GTSNPN, CDR2 SVGIG (reference sequence). Trimming left V 0 bases short and J 5 bases short, with 14 bases between. CDR3 length equals 15 residues. CDR3 nucleotide sequence: TGTGCCTGGAGTGTACGTAATGGCTACAACAATGAGCAGTTCTTC. This translates into CAWSVRNGYNNEQFF.

The chain is built from TRBV27 and TRBJ2-1, with 12 bases fitting TRBD2. The germline gives CDR1 MNHEY, CDR2 SMNVEV (reference sequence). Germline trimming cut 5 bases from V and 8 bases from J; bases unmatched to any gene: 7. The CDR3 consists of 15 residues. Here the CDR3 reads CASSPPSGGGYEQFF. CDR3 nucleotides: TGTGCCAGCAGTCCCCCTAGCGGGGGGGGATATGAGCAGTTCTTC.

This clone occurred a few times. The rearrangement links TRBV2 to TRBJ2-5; possible D gene TRBD2, 6 bases. The V and J ends lost 9 bases and 0 bases respectively, with 8 bases between them. From germline, CDR1 is SNHLY and CDR2 FYNNEI. The CDR3 is 12 residues long. CDR3 in amino acids: CASREDQETQYF. The CDR3 DNA sequence: TGTGCCAGTAGGGAGGACCAAGAGACCCAGTACTTC.

The chain has TRBV9 and TRBJ1-2, with 10 nucleotides matching TRBD1. Germline CDR1 is SGDLS and CDR2 is YYNGEE. J was trimmed by 3 bases and V by 3 bases; bases with no gene match: 5. CDR3 length: 15 residues. CDR3 DNA: TGTGCCAGCAGCGAGACCGGGACAGGGGACTATGGCTACACCTTC. Translation: CASSETGTGDYGYTF.

V usage is TRBV27 and J usage is TRBJ1-3; TRBD1 agrees at 9 bases. Losses at the gene ends were 8 bases for V and 0 bases for J; bases not matched to a gene: 2. CDR1 and CDR2 (germline): MNHEY, SMNVEV (reference sequence). CDR3 length: 14 amino acids. CDR3 sequence reads: CASGQGNSGNTIYF. CDR3 DNA: TGTGCCAGCGGACAGGGGAACTCTGGAAACACCATATATTTT.